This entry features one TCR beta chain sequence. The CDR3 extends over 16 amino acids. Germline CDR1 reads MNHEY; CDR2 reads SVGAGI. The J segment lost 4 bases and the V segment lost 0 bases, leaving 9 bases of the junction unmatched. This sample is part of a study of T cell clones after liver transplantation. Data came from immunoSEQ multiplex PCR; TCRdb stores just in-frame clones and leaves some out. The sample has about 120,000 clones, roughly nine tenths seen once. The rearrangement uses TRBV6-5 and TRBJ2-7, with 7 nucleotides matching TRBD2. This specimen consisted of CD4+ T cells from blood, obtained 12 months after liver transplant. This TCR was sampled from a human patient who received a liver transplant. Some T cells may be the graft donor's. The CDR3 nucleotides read TGTGCCAGCAGTTACTCCCCCCGGGGCGGGGGTTACGAGCAGTACTTC. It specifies CASSYSPRGGGYEQYF.